This note documents a single T cell receptor beta chain sequence. V lost 7 bases, J lost 3 bases, and 12 bases stayed unmatched. The germline V gene has CDR1 SQVTM and CDR2 ANQGSEA. This CDR3 is built from 17 residues. The entry originates in a study of T-cell reconstitution after alpha-beta-depleted transplantation in children. The TCRbeta library was prepared with unique molecular identifiers. TCRdb used MiXCR to reprocess the PCR reads, holding one entry per CDR3 protein. The sample consists of about 830,000 distinct CDR3 sequences, approximately 15% of them appearing once. The source is a male patient under 18 who had a stem cell transplant for acute lymphoblastic leukemia, so the T cells may come from the graft donor. The source was PBMCs, mostly from graft donor cells, collected 360 days after TCRalphabeta/CD19-depleted stem cell transplant. The chain has TRBV29-1 and TRBJ2-3; 14 positions agree with TRBD2. CDR3 coding DNA: TGCAGCGCCGAGGGACTAGCGGGAGCTATCCCTACAGATACGCAGTATTTT. It specifies CSAEGLAGAIPTDTQYF.